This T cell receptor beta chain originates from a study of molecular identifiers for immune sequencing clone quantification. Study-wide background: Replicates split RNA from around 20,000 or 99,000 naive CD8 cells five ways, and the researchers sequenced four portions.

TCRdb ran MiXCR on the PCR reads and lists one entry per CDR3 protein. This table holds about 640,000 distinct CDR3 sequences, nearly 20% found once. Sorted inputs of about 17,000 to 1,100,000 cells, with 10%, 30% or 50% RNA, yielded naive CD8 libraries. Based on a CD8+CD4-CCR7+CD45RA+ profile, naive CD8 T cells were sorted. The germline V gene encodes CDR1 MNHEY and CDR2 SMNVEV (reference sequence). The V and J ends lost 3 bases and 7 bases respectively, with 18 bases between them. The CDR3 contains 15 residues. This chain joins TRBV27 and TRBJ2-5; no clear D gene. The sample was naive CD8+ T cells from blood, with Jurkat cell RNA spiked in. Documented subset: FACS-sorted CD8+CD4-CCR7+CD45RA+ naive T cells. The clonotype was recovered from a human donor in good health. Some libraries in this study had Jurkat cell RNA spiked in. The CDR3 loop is CASSLAKATLGTQYF. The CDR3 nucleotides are TGTGCCAGCAGTTTGGCCAAAGCTACTCTCGGGACCCAGTACTTC.